Each of the 24 T cell receptor beta chains below was sequenced from the same sample in a study of blood T cells in healthy people across ages. A second PCR of 7 to 11 cycles used a sample-barcoded 5' primer and a J-beta primer mix. MiXCR, run by TCRdb on the 5' RACE reads, gives a single entry per CDR3 protein. The sample has about 1.8 million distinct CDR3 sequences; less than 50% are singletons. Sequencing used blood. Source of these receptors: a woman aged 40 to 49 in good health.

J is TRBJ2-1 and V is TRBV12-3 or TRBV12-4, with D perhaps matching TRBD1 (5 bases). V lost 0 bases to trimming and J lost 12 bases, with 18 bases between them. CDR3 length: 15 residues. The CDR3 reads CASSLAIGEPPVQFF. In DNA, the CDR3 is TGTGCCAGCAGTTTAGCGATAGGGGAACCGCCGGTGCAGTTCTTC.

This clonotype was counted between two and nine times. The rearrangement links TRBV3-1 to TRBJ2-5; D might be TRBD1 (5 bases). The V and J ends lost 2 bases and 2 bases respectively, with 15 bases between them. Germline V gene data show CDR1 as LGHDT and CDR2 as YNNKEL (reference sequence). The CDR3 is 16 residues long. Here the CDR3 DNA reads TGTGCCAGCAGCCAATTACTCGACAGATTTCAAGAGACCCAGTACTTC. As protein: CASSQLLDRFQETQYF.

Concerning this clonotype itself: One junction end does not reproduce the germline sequence, and a read error may be involved. The chain joins TRBV28 to TRBJ1-2; 8 bases align to TRBD1. CDR3 length: 13 residues. CDR1 MDHEN and CDR2 SYDVKM come from the germline V gene. CDR3: CAGGTGNHNGYTF. The CDR3, as DNA: TGCGCAGGGGGGACAGGTAACCACAATGGCTACACCTTC.

The rearrangement joins TRBV4-2 to TRBJ2-1; 7 bases line up with TRBD1. Germline assignment: CDR1 LGHNA and CDR2 YNFKEQ. CDR3 size: 16 residues. The V segment lost 3 bases and the J segment 2 bases; nucleotides outside the gene matches: 7. CDR3 sequence (DNA): TGTGCCAGCAGCCAGACCGGACAGGCCGCCTACAATGAGCAGTTCTTC. It yields the protein CASSQTGQAAYNEQFF.

The chain joins TRBV5-1 to TRBJ1-1; tentatively, D is TRBD1 (5 bases). CDR1 SGHRS and CDR2 YFSETQ come from the germline V gene. CDR3 length equals 14 residues. V shed 4 bases and J shed 4 bases, with 14 bases lying between them. CDR3 loop: CASSPWAGSTEAFF. CDR3 nucleotides: TGCGCCAGCAGCCCTTGGGCAGGGAGCACTGAAGCTTTCTTT.

The rearrangement uses TRBV2 and TRBJ2-5, with D possibly TRBD1 on 5 matching bases. The CDR3 extends over 17 amino acids. Germline CDR1 reads SNHLY; CDR2 reads FYNNEI. With 5 bases removed from V and 2 bases from J, the gap between germline ends came to 21 bases. The CDR3 loop reads CASSSKTETDPQETQYF. The CDR3 DNA reads as TGTGCCAGCAGTTCTAAAACCGAGACAGATCCTCAAGAGACCCAGTACTTC.

The chain uses TRBV5-1 and TRBJ1-1, with D possibly being TRBD1 (6 bases). Deletions cut 4 bases from V and 3 bases from J, with 16 bases between. The CDR3 is 15 residues long. The germline V gene encodes CDR1 SGHRS and CDR2 YFSETQ. The DNA of the CDR3 is TGCGCCAGCAGCGTCAACAGGGTACGGGACACTGAAGCTTTCTTT. It translates to CASSVNRVRDTEAFF.

This clonotype showed up just once. The chain has TRBV7-9 and TRBJ2-5; D is uncertain. Looked up from germline, CDR1 is SEHNR and CDR2 is FQNEAQ (reference sequence). Between the trimmed V and J ends, which lost 4 bases and 0 bases, there was a span of 9 bases. The CDR3 sequence is 14 residues long. CDR3 in DNA: TGTGCCAGCAGCTACCCTGGGAACCAAGAGACCCAGTACTTC. It codes for CASSYPGNQETQYF.

On this clonotype: At one end, the junction sequence differs from germline, possibly due to a read error. The chain recombines TRBV7-2 with TRBJ2-5; D gene ambiguous. CDR3 length equals 15 residues. Looked up from germline, CDR1 is SGHTA and CDR2 is FQGNSA. The CDR3 spells CTSRLVPNPEETQYF. Here the CDR3 DNA reads TGTACCAGCAGGTTAGTGCCAAATCCAGAGGAGACCCAGTACTTC.

This clonotype was seen a handful of times. The J gene is TRBJ2-5, the V gene TRBV20-1; no clear D. The CDR3 is made up of 12 amino acids. Germline values: CDR1 DFQATT, CDR2 SNEGSKA (reference sequence). V lost 3 bases and J 5 bases, leaving 10 bases between the germline ends. CDR3 nucleotide sequence: TGCAGTGCTAGTCAAACTGGGGAGACCCAGTACTTC. Translating it yields CSASQTGETQYF.

The chain has TRBV5-5 and TRBJ1-2; the match to TRBD1 covers 8 bases. The CDR3 length is 16 residues. Unmatched junction bases numbered 10, after V lost 4 bases and J lost 2 bases. Germline V gives CDR1 SGHKS, CDR2 YYEKEE (reference sequence). The CDR3 DNA reads TGTGCCAGCAGCCTTAGGGACAGGCAAACGAACTATGGCTACACCTTC. Its translation: CASSLRDRQTNYGYTF.

V and J are TRBV14 and TRBJ2-7; D gene unclear. Germline assignment: CDR1 SGHDN and CDR2 FVKESK. The CDR3 is made up of 14 amino acids. V lost 1 base, J lost 2 bases, and 9 bases lay in between. DNA for the CDR3: TGTGCCAGCAGCCAAGGCCCATTAACCTACGAGCAGTACTTC. This sequence encodes CASSQGPLTYEQYF.

This sequence joins TRBV12-3 or TRBV12-4 and TRBJ2-5, with a weak D call TRBD1 (5 bases). The CDR3 length is 13 residues. The V end was cut by 4 bases, the J end by 5 bases, with 11 bases between. The CDR3: CASSYRQLETQYF. The DNA of the CDR3 is TGTGCCAGCAGTTACCGACAGTTGGAGACCCAGTACTTC.

The rearrangement uses TRBV20-1 and TRBJ1-5; TRBD1 agrees at 8 bases. CDR1 and CDR2 (germline): DFQATT, SNEGSKA (reference sequence). The CDR3 has 13 residues. Unmatched junction bases numbered 6, after V lost 7 bases and J lost 4 bases. The CDR3, as DNA: TGCAGTGTGAGGACAGGGCCGAATCAGCCCCAGCATTTT. It translates to CSVRTGPNQPQHF.

This clonotype has just a few counts. The DNA of the CDR3 is TGCAGTGCTAGAGATCGGAGACGAGCGGGCACAGATACGCAGTATTTT. Its protein is CSARDRRRAGTDTQYF. The genes are TRBV20-1 and TRBJ2-3, with D possibly being TRBD2 (5 bases). The CDR3 is made up of 16 amino acids. CDR1 and CDR2 (germline): DFQATT, SNEGSKA (reference sequence). V lost 0 bases, J lost 1 base, and 14 bases lay in between.

The J gene is TRBJ2-5, the V gene TRBV27; D gene unclear. Germline loops: CDR1 MNHEY, CDR2 SMNVEV (reference sequence). CDR3 length: 17 amino acids. V dropped 0 bases and J dropped 4 bases, with 18 bases sitting between them. As DNA, the CDR3 is TGTGCCAGCAGTTTATCGTGGCTTCGATCCCCGGGAGAGACCCAGTACTTC. Protein: CASSLSWLRSPGETQYF.

CDR3 loop: CASFSGAGDQPQHF. The CDR3 DNA reads as TGTGCCAGCTTCTCTGGGGCAGGGGATCAGCCCCAGCATTTT. The chain employs TRBV28 and TRBJ1-5, with a possible D match to TRBD1 (6 bases). The germline V and J ends were trimmed by 8 bases and 5 bases, with 16 bases remaining between them. Germline values: CDR1 MDHEN, CDR2 SYDVKM. This CDR3 comprises 14 residues.

This chain joins TRBV6-5 and TRBJ2-5; D is uncertain. V was cut by 3 bases and J by 5 bases, with 10 bases left in between. This CDR3 is built from 13 residues. Germline V gives CDR1 MNHEY, CDR2 SVGAGI. The CDR3: CASSYMLGETQYF. The CDR3 nucleotides are TGTGCCAGCAGTTATATGCTGGGGGAGACCCAGTACTTC.

The CDR3 loop reads CASSSTGRHYGYTF. The DNA of the CDR3 is TGTGCCAGCAGTTCAACAGGGCGGCACTATGGCTACACCTTC. The chain uses TRBV12-3 or TRBV12-4 and TRBJ1-2, with a weak D call TRBD1 (6 bases). The ends were cut back, 4 bases at V and 3 bases at J, with 12 bases in the middle. This CDR3 has 14 residues.

About this clonotype: Compared with germline, one end of the junction differs, possibly owing to a read error. The chain combines TRBV5-1 with TRBJ1-2; TRBD1 is a possible D gene (6 bases). The CDR3 contains 16 residues. Looked up from germline, CDR1 is SGHRS and CDR2 is YFSETQ. The CDR3 protein is CASSLQAGAPTYGHTF. The DNA of the CDR3 is TGCGCCAGCAGCTTGCAGGCAGGGGCCCCTACCTATGGCCACACCTTC.

The chain employs TRBV28 and TRBJ2-3, with 12 bases matching TRBD2. The CDR3 is 20 amino acids. CDR1 is MDHEN and CDR2 is SYDVKM in the germline V gene. With 4 bases clipped from V and 4 bases from J, the junction kept 18 bases outside the gene matches. The CDR3 loop is CASSSQEGGVGLAGPDTQYF. The CDR3 DNA reads as TGTGCCAGCAGTTCTCAGGAAGGGGGAGTAGGACTAGCGGGACCAGATACGCAGTATTTT. The full variable domain, with the rest looked up from reference TRBV28 and TRBJ2-3, is DVKVTQSSRYLVKRTGEKVFLECVQDMDHENMFWYRQDPGLGLRLIYFSYDVKMKEKGDIPEGYSVSREKKERFSLILESASTNQTSMYLCASSSQEGGVGLAGPDTQYFGPGTRLTVL.

This clonotype was recorded once. J is TRBJ2-5 and V is TRBV7-2; 8 bases agree with TRBD2. The J call may be in error: the DNA end matches TRBJ2-1 better. The CDR3 spans 16 residues. Germline loops: CDR1 SGHTA, CDR2 FQGNSA. CDR3 sequence: CASSLAGGTSQETQFF. As DNA, the CDR3 is TGTGCCAGCAGCTTAGCGGGGGGGACTAGTCAAGAGACCCAGTTCTTC.

This clonotype has just a few counts. CDR3 DNA sequence: TGTGCCAGCAGTGAAGAGCGGGGCATTGATACCACAGATACGCAGTATTTT. Residues: CASSEERGIDTTDTQYF. The V call is TRBV6-1, the J call TRBJ2-3; TRBD2 agrees at 7 bases. The CDR3 spans 17 residues. Germline V CDR1 and CDR2: MNHNS, SASEGT. Germline trimming cut 1 base from V and 2 bases from J; bases unmatched to any gene: 9.

This clonotype appeared a few times. The rearrangement joins TRBV6-2 or TRBV6-3 to TRBJ2-7; TRBD1 is a possible D gene (6 bases). Trimming took off 5 bases at V and 7 bases at J, with 18 bases between the two ends. This CDR3 is 14 amino acids long. CDR1 and CDR2 (germline): MNHEY, SVGEGT. CDR3 coding DNA: TGTGCCAGCAGTCCAGGTTCCCCAGGGGTGGAGCAGTACTTC. This codes for CASSPGSPGVEQYF.